Below, 21 T cell receptor beta chains from the same sample are listed, as sequenced in a study of T cells expressing NK-cell markers. Each CDR3 protein gets one entry in TCRdb, which reprocessed the 5' RACE reads and gives no DNA. The sample yields a few hundred thousand distinct CDR3 sequences, of which the top ten take up roughly 3.6%. Sequencing was done on a sample of blood T cells: a sorted CD56 or NKG2C T cell subset, CD4+ or CD8+ T cells, or bulk PBMC T cells (not recorded which). Receptor source: a young man in good health.

The chain couples TRBV9 to TRBJ2-1; the D call from TCRdb, TRBD2, cannot be confirmed without DNA. Per the germline V gene, CDR1 is SGDLS and CDR2 is YYNGEE. The CDR3 totals 16 residues. CDR3 residues: CASSGAGTSGYNEQFF.

J is TRBJ2-3 and V is TRBV5-1; TCRdb's D call of TRBD2 is untestable without DNA. Germline lookup yields CDR1 SGHRS and CDR2 YFSETQ. The CDR3 is made up of 15 amino acids. Here the CDR3 reads CASSLDSGRGDTQYF.

V and J are TRBV7-2 and TRBJ2-7; the TCRdb call, TRBD1, lacks DNA for checking. Looked up from germline, CDR1 is SGHTA and CDR2 is FQGNSA. The CDR3 has 15 amino acids. The CDR3 spells CASSLGSTGTYEQYF.

The J gene is TRBJ1-1, the V gene TRBV7-2; TCRdb's D gene call, TRBD1, goes unchecked for lack of DNA. Germline CDR1 SGHTA, CDR2 FQGNSA. The CDR3 length is 13 residues. The chain's CDR3 is CASSLQGRTEAFF.

The J gene is TRBJ2-1, the V gene TRBV20-1. The CDR3 runs 14 residues. CDR1 DFQATT and CDR2 SNEGSKA come from the germline V gene (reference sequence). This CDR3 reads CSARDSVGRDEQFF.

The V call is TRBV5-1, the J call TRBJ2-3; absent DNA, TCRdb's TRBD2 call cannot be checked. Per the germline V gene, CDR1 is SGHRS and CDR2 is YFSETQ. The CDR3 runs 17 residues. The CDR3 reads CASSLAVIAGTINTQYF.

The chain uses TRBV20-1 and TRBJ1-1; the D gene TCRdb calls, TRBD1, cannot be checked with no DNA. Germline assignment: CDR1 DFQATT and CDR2 SNEGSKA (reference sequence). The CDR3 length is 13 residues. This chain's CDR3 is CSADDRGGEGAFF.

V is TRBV27 and J is TRBJ2-5; the TRBD2 assignment by TCRdb is unverifiable without DNA. This CDR3 contains 15 residues. The germline gives CDR1 MNHEY, CDR2 SMNVEV (reference sequence). CDR3: CASSSGLADSPTRYF.

The chain combines TRBV20-1 with TRBJ2-3; the D gene TCRdb calls, TRBD1, cannot be checked with no DNA. CDR3 size: 14 residues. Germline V gene lookup returns CDR1 DFQATT and CDR2 SNEGSKA (reference sequence). This CDR3 is CSASPGARTDTQYF.

This sequence joins TRBV5-1 and TRBJ2-7; with no DNA, the TCRdb D assignment of TRBD1 cannot be verified. The CDR3 loop spans 13 amino acids. CDR1 is SGHRS and CDR2 is YFSETQ in the germline V gene. This CDR3 is CASRRGQGNEQYF.

CDR3 protein: CSVEGGGQGRTYEQYF. The chain carries TRBV29-1 and TRBJ2-7; TCRdb lists TRBD1, though no DNA is available to test this call. Looked up from germline, CDR1 is SQVTM and CDR2 is ANQGSEA. The CDR3 runs 16 residues.

J is TRBJ2-1 and V is TRBV29-1. The CDR3 spans 13 residues. The germline V gene has CDR1 SQVTM and CDR2 ANQGSEA. This chain's CDR3 is CSSTGNSYNEQFF.

The V call is TRBV20-1, the J call TRBJ2-7. The CDR3 extends over 14 amino acids. The germline gives CDR1 DFQATT, CDR2 SNEGSKA (reference sequence). CDR3 sequence reads: CSASYSGSHYEQYF.

V and J are TRBV20-1 and TRBJ2-7; TCRdb's D call, TRBD1, is unchecked because there is no DNA. CDR3 size: 15 residues. Germline values: CDR1 DFQATT, CDR2 SNEGSKA (reference sequence). The CDR3 sequence is CSADRKGQGADEQYF.

This chain uses TRBV6-1 with TRBJ1-5; the TCRdb D gene call, TRBD1, has no DNA to confirm it. The germline V gene encodes CDR1 MNHNS and CDR2 SASEGT. This CDR3 has 13 residues. CDR3 loop: CASSATGRQPQHF.

The genes are TRBV4-3 and TRBJ2-2; TCRdb lists TRBD2, though no DNA is available to test this call. The CDR3 covers 16 residues. The germline V gene encodes CDR1 LGHNA and CDR2 YSLEER. The CDR3 here is CASSQVTSGRAGELFF.

The chain uses TRBV12-3 or TRBV12-4 and TRBJ2-1; with no DNA, the TCRdb D assignment of TRBD1 cannot be verified. This CDR3 region has 16 residues. This CDR3 is CASSANDRGPTYEQFF.

The chain employs TRBV12-3 or TRBV12-4 and TRBJ2-1; lacking DNA, the TRBD1 call made by TCRdb goes unchecked. The CDR3 spans 11 residues. The chain's CDR3 is CASSRGAEQFF.

V is TRBV5-5 and J is TRBJ1-1; absent DNA, TCRdb's TRBD1 call cannot be checked. This CDR3 comprises 13 residues. Germline V gene sequence: CDR1 SGHKS, CDR2 YYEKEE (reference sequence). The CDR3: CASSSFTGTEAFF.

The chain links TRBV7-6 to TRBJ2-1. The CDR3 spans 16 residues. The germline CDR1 and CDR2 sequences are SGHVS and FNYEAQ. This CDR3 is CASSLLQRSSYNEQFF.

This sequence joins TRBV6-5 and TRBJ2-2. The CDR3 length is 12 residues. CDR1 is MNHEY and CDR2 is SVGAGI in the germline V gene. The CDR3 is CASTSGWGELFF.